This TCR beta chain stems from a study of blood T cell repertoires in COVID-19. Study as a whole: Acute and convalescent COVID-19 samples came from the United States, Italy and Spain.

A few counts support this clone. Profiling relied on immunoSEQ multiplex PCR, and the TCRdb table lists in-frame clones only, not all of them. The data hold some 150,000 clones, with about 91% observed a single time. The sequence derives from a woman in her sixties or seventies with acute or convalescent COVID-19. Sequencing used peripheral blood.

The CDR3 nucleotides read TGTGCCAGTAGTTGGGCGCCCTATAATTCACCCCTCCACTTT. It codes for CASSWAPYNSPLHF. V is TRBV19 and J is TRBJ1-6; D ambiguous. Germline CDR1 LNHDA, CDR2 SQIVND (reference sequence). The CDR3 loop spans 14 amino acids. V lost 5 bases and J 2 bases, leaving 7 bases between the germline ends.